This T cell receptor beta chain originates from a study of cytomegalovirus exposure and HLA in healthy donors. Study-level results: Researchers catalogued over 150 TCR beta chains as cytomegalovirus-associated.

PCR primers comprised 60 Vbeta and 13 Jbeta primers. Sequencing was performed with immunoSEQ multiplex PCR; in TCRdb, only in-frame clones are kept and a portion is missing. The repertoire has some 57,000 clones, around 89% of them found once; the top ten carry 1.5%. This CDR3 spans 14 amino acids. Germline-derived CDR1 and CDR2 are SNHLY and FYNNEI. Trimming stripped 1 base from V and 1 base from J, with 7 bases between. About this clone itself: Its antigen remains unidentified.

Sequencing was performed on PBMCs. The chain carries TRBV2 and TRBJ1-1; D is unclear. This sequence was found in a man aged 30 to 45 in good health and CMV-seropositive. CDR3 loop: CASSEVAGNTEAFF. CDR3 in DNA: TGTGCCAGCAGTGAAGTAGCTGGGAACACTGAAGCTTTCTTT. The full variable domain, its missing parts supplied by reference TRBV2 and TRBJ1-1, is EPEVTQTPSHQVTQMGQEVILRCVPISNHLYFYWYRQILGQKVEFLVSFYNNEISEKSEIFDDQFSVERPDGSNFTLKIRSTKLEDSAMYFCASSEVAGNTEAFFGQGTRLTVV.